Below, one TCR beta chain is given with its context. The CDR3 has 12 amino acids. The germline V gene has CDR1 SGHVS and CDR2 FQNEAQ. V was shortened by 1 base and J by 7 bases, with 7 bases between the two germline ends. The data originate from a study of blood T cell repertoires in COVID-19. Assay: immunoSEQ multiplex PCR; the TCRdb copy retains only in-frame clones and omits some. The repertoire includes roughly 150,000 clones, over 80% of them detected once, and about 5% sits in the top ten. The sequenced material came from PBMCs or T cells enriched from blood (not recorded which). The source is a man aged 65 to 79 who had been exposed to COVID-19. The rearrangement links TRBV7-8 to TRBJ2-5; a possible D gene is TRBD2 (6 bases). The CDR3 is CASSLDGGTQYF. The CDR3, as DNA: TGTGCCAGCAGCTTAGACGGGGGGACCCAGTACTTC.